One sample yielded the 22 T cell receptor beta chains listed below, sequenced in a study of T cell responses to AZD1222 COVID-19 vaccine. Profiling relied on immunoSEQ multiplex PCR, and the TCRdb table lists in-frame clones only, not all of them. Here the sample spans 100,000 to 150,000 clones, around 93% being singletons. The sample consisted of peripheral blood, taken on day 0 of AZD1222 vaccination. The origin of the receptors is an adult in good health.

V is TRBV5-4 and J is TRBJ2-1, with TRBD2 matching over 8 bases. The CDR3 runs 15 residues. The V gene's germline CDR1 is SGHNT and CDR2 YYREEE (reference sequence). V trimming: 0 bases; J trimming: 2 bases; junction bases outside the gene matches: 1. CDR3: CASSLASGPYNEQFF. Written as DNA, the CDR3 is TGTGCCAGCAGCTTGGCTAGCGGGCCCTACAATGAGCAGTTCTTC.

The chain is built from TRBV6-5 and TRBJ2-5, with D perhaps TRBD1 or TRBD2 (7 bases each). The CDR3 is 12 residues long. Germline-derived CDR1 and CDR2 are MNHEY and SVGAGI. V gave up 5 bases and J gave up 10 bases, with 14 bases separating them. The CDR3 bases are TGTGCCAGCAGTCTCCCAGGGGGGGGCCAGTACTTC. It encodes CASSLPGGGQYF.

Comment on this clone: The identical CDR3 is also encoded by other nucleotide sequences in the sample. The chain carries TRBV19 and TRBJ2-1; D not resolved. Deletions cut 4 bases from V and 9 bases from J, with 19 bases between. The V gene's germline CDR1 is LNHDA and CDR2 SQIVND (reference sequence). The CDR3 totals 15 residues. CDR3 region: CASSTPEGHVGEQFF. The CDR3 DNA reads TGTGCCAGTAGTACTCCGGAAGGGCACGTGGGTGAGCAGTTCTTC.

The rearrangement links TRBV19 to TRBJ2-2; weak D call: TRBD1 (6 bases). This CDR3 region has 15 residues. Trimming took 1 base from V and 3 from J, leaving 9 bases between them. The germline CDR1 and CDR2 sequences are LNHDA and SQIVND (reference sequence). The CDR3 sequence is CASSIANRDTGELFF. The CDR3 DNA reads TGTGCCAGTAGTATAGCGAACAGGGACACCGGGGAGCTGTTTTTT.

V is TRBV21-1 and J is TRBJ1-4. TRBV21-1 represents a pseudogene. The CDR3 runs 17 residues. CDR3 sequence (DNA): TGTGCCAGCAGCAAAGACGGAATGGGACCCTATAATGAAAAACTGTTTTTT. This encodes CASSKDGMGPYNEKLFF.

This chain uses TRBV9 with TRBJ2-1; no clear D gene. V was cut by 0 bases and J by 0 bases, with 7 bases left in between. The germline gives CDR1 SGDLS, CDR2 YYNGEE. The CDR3 has 15 residues. In DNA, the CDR3 is TGTGCCAGCAGCGTAGTACCCAACTCCTACAATGAGCAGTTCTTC. Amino acid sequence: CASSVVPNSYNEQFF.

The CDR3, as DNA: TGTGCCAGTAGTATTTGGGCTCTAACAGAGCAGCCCCAGCATTTT. As protein: CASSIWALTEQPQHF. The J gene is TRBJ1-5, the V gene TRBV19, with D uncertain. Germline V lookup: CDR1 LNHDA, CDR2 SQIVND (reference sequence). The CDR3 runs to 15 residues. V was shortened by 3 bases and J by 7 bases, with 16 bases between the two germline ends.

This chain connects TRBV5-1 to TRBJ1-2; D is unclear. Trimming pared 0 bases from V and 4 bases from J, leaving 13 bases between. Germline CDR1 reads SGHRS; CDR2 reads YFSETQ. There are 15 residues in the CDR3. Here the CDR3 DNA reads TGCGCCAGCAGCTTGGAGGCCAGTCGAGCCTATGGCTACACCTTC. Amino acid sequence: CASSLEASRAYGYTF.

This chain joins TRBV28 and TRBJ1-5; D possibly corresponds to TRBD1 (6 bases). The length of the CDR3 is 14 residues. V lost 2 bases, J lost 3 bases, and 8 bases lay in between. The V gene's germline CDR1 is MDHEN and CDR2 SYDVKM. The CDR3 region is CASSLGGNNQPQHF. CDR3 DNA sequence: TGTGCCAGCAGTTTAGGGGGCAACAATCAGCCCCAGCATTTT.

The chain uses TRBV28 and TRBJ1-2; 7 bases match TRBD1. Trimming took 10 bases from V and 4 from J; bases not matched to a gene: 15. Germline lookup yields CDR1 MDHEN and CDR2 SYDVKM. There are 15 residues in the CDR3. The CDR3 is CATEELTGWGYGYTF. The CDR3 bases are TGTGCCACCGAGGAGTTGACAGGGTGGGGCTATGGCTACACCTTC.

This rearrangement joins TRBV6-2 or TRBV6-3 to TRBJ2-1, with TRBD1 as a possible D gene (6 bases). Trimming shortened V by 3 bases and J by 4 bases, and 16 bases separated the two germline ends. This CDR3 spans 16 amino acids. Looked up from germline, CDR1 is MNHEY and CDR2 is SVGEGT. The CDR3 sequence is CASSYSGLRGYNEQFF. As DNA, the CDR3 is TGTGCCAGCAGTTATTCCGGGCTTAGGGGGTACAATGAGCAGTTCTTC.

The DNA of the CDR3 is TGTGCCAGCAGCTACTGGAAGTACTCCTACAATGAGCAGTTCTTC. Translation: CASSYWKYSYNEQFF. The genes are TRBV7-3 and TRBJ2-1; D is ambiguous. The CDR3 length is 15 residues. Trimming removed 4 bases from V and 0 bases from J, with 10 bases in between. Germline assignment: CDR1 SGHTA and CDR2 FQGTGA. Filled out from reference TRBV7-3 and TRBJ2-1, the complete variable domain reads GAGVSQTPSNKVTEKGKYVELRCDPISGHTALYWYRQSLGQGPEFLIYFQGTGAADDSGLPNDRFFAVRPEGSVSTLKIQRTERGDSAVYLCASSYWKYSYNEQFFGPGTRLTVL.

The chain's CDR3 is CASSRANEKLFF. The CDR3 DNA is TGTGCCAGCTCAAGGGCAAATGAAAAACTGTTTTTT. The V call is TRBV18, the J call TRBJ1-4; no clear D gene. Per the germline V gene, CDR1 is KGHSH and CDR2 is LQKENI. CDR3 length: 12 amino acids. V gave up 5 bases and J gave up 5 bases, with 6 bases separating them. Variable domain in full (rest from reference TRBV18 and TRBJ1-4): NAGVMQNPRHLVRRRGQEARLRCSPMKGHSHVYWYRQLPEEGLKFMVYLQKENIIDESGMPKERFSAEFPKEGPSILRIQQVVRGDSAAYFCASSRANEKLFFGSGTQLSVL.

This chain links TRBV7-9 with TRBJ2-7; D might be TRBD1 or TRBD2, each matching 5 bases. CDR3 size: 14 residues. Trimming stripped 6 bases from V and 4 bases from J, with 16 bases between. Germline V CDR1 and CDR2: SEHNR, FQNEAQ (reference sequence). The CDR3 here is CASSWDARHYEQYF. Here the CDR3 DNA reads TGTGCCAGCAGTTGGGACGCGAGACATTACGAGCAGTACTTC.

The genes are TRBV7-8 and TRBJ2-3, with TRBD2 identical over 8 bases. The CDR3 length is 19 residues. From germline, CDR1 is SGHVS and CDR2 FQNEAQ. The trim removed 5 bases at V and 2 bases at J, leaving 18 bases unmatched. In DNA, the CDR3 is TGTGCCAGCAGCCCGCCCCGACTAGCGCAATCTCGGGACACAGATACGCAGTATTTT. Its protein is CASSPPRLAQSRDTDTQYF.

This clone showed up just once. The rearrangement links TRBV2 to TRBJ1-1; weak D call: TRBD1 (5 bases). CDR3 length: 13 amino acids. V lost 10 bases, J lost 1 base, and 13 bases lay in between. The germline CDR1 and CDR2 sequences are SNHLY and FYNNEI. The CDR3 loop is CATMTEGNTEAFF. The CDR3 bases are TGTGCCACCATGACAGAGGGGAACACTGAAGCTTTCTTT.

The J gene is TRBJ1-1, the V gene TRBV5-4; D not resolved. Germline V gene sequence: CDR1 SGHNT, CDR2 YYREEE (reference sequence). This CDR3 region has 13 residues. The V end was cut by 2 bases, the J end by 2 bases, with 7 bases between. CDR3 loop: CASSLTLNTEAFF. The DNA of the CDR3 is TGTGCCAGCAGCTTAACGCTAAACACTGAAGCTTTCTTT.

The chain couples TRBV30 to TRBJ2-7; D is uncertain. Per the germline V gene, CDR1 is GTSNPN and CDR2 is SVGIG (reference sequence). This CDR3 spans 12 amino acids. V was clipped by 3 bases and J by 4 bases, with 10 bases between them. Here the CDR3 DNA reads TGTGCCTGGAGGGCTGCCCCATACGAGCAGTACTTC. Translating it yields CAWRAAPYEQYF.

This rearrangement joins TRBV4-2 to TRBJ1-5; TRBD1 matches 7 bases. Germline lookup yields CDR1 LGHNA and CDR2 YNFKEQ. V dropped 0 bases and J dropped 6; count of bases not matched to a gene: 5. This CDR3 is 15 amino acids long. The CDR3 loop is CASSQDEGGSQPQHF. As DNA, the CDR3 is TGTGCCAGCAGCCAAGACGAAGGGGGCAGTCAGCCCCAGCATTTT.

The rearrangement uses TRBV28 and TRBJ2-3; D possibly matches TRBD1 or TRBD2 (6 bases each). From germline, CDR1 is MDHEN and CDR2 SYDVKM. Trimming cost V 4 bases and J 2 bases, with 16 bases left between them. The CDR3 extends over 16 amino acids. CDR3 residues: CASSSIGGLNTDTQYF. DNA of the CDR3: TGTGCCAGCAGTTCGATCGGGGGCTTGAACACAGATACGCAGTATTTT. The complete variable domain, with remaining parts taken from reference TRBV28 and TRBJ2-3, reads DVKVTQSSRYLVKRTGEKVFLECVQDMDHENMFWYRQDPGLGLRLIYFSYDVKMKEKGDIPEGYSVSREKKERFSLILESASTNQTSMYLCASSSIGGLNTDTQYFGPGTRLTVL.

CDR3 DNA: TGTGCCGCTGCGAGCTCTGGGGCCAACGTCCTGACTTTC. Its translation: CAAASSGANVLTF. J is TRBJ2-6 and V is TRBV6-5, with unresolved D. The CDR3 consists of 13 residues. V was pared by 11 bases and J by 0 bases, with 8 bases between. CDR1 is MNHEY and CDR2 is SVGAGI in the germline V gene.

The chain recombines TRBV27 with TRBJ2-3; 8 bases agree with TRBD2. With V trimmed by 5 bases and J by 2 bases, 6 bases remained unmatched. The CDR3 length is 15 residues. CDR1 is MNHEY and CDR2 is SMNVEV in the germline V gene (reference sequence). The CDR3 spells CASSTIAGLTDTQYF. CDR3 sequence (DNA): TGTGCCAGCAGTACCATAGCGGGGCTCACAGATACGCAGTATTTT.